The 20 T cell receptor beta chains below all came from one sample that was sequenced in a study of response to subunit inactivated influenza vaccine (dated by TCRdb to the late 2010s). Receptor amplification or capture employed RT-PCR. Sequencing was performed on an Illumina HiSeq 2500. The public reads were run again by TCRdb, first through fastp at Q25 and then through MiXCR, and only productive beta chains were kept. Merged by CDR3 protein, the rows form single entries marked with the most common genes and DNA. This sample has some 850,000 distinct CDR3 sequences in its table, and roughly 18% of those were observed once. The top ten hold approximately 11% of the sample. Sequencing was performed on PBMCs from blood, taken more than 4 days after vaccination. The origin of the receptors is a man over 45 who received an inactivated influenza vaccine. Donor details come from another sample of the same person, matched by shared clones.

CDR3 residues: CASSLARQERAFF. In nucleotides, the CDR3 is TGTGCCAGCAGTTTAGCAAGACAGGAGAGAGCTTTCTTT. The chain couples TRBV12-3 or TRBV12-4 to TRBJ1-1, with D possibly matching TRBD1 (6 bases). This CDR3 comprises 13 residues. V was shortened by 0 bases and J by 10 bases, with 12 bases between the two germline ends.

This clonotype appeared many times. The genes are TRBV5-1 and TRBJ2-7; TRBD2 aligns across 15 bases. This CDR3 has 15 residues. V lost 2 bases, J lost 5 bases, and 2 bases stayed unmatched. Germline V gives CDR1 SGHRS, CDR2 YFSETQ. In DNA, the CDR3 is TGCGCCAGCAGCTTCGGACTAGCGGGAGGGCACGAGCAGTACTTC. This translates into CASSFGLAGGHEQYF. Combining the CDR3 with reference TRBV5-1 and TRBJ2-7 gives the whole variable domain KAGVTQTPRYLIKTRGQQVTLSCSPISGHRSVSWYQQTPGQGLQFLFEYFSETQRNKGNFPGRFSGRQFSNSRSEMNVSTLELGDSALYLCASSFGLAGGHEQYFGPGTRLTVT.

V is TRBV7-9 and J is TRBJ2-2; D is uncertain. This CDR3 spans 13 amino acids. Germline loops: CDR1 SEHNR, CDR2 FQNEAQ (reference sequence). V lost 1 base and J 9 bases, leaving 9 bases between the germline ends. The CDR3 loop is CASSLDDIRELFF. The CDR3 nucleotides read TGTGCCAGCAGCTTAGATGACATTCGGGAGCTGTTTTTT.

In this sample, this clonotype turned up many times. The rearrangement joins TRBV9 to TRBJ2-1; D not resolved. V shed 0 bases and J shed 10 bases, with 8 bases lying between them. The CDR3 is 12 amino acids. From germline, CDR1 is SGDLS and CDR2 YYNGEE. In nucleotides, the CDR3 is TGTGCCAGCAGCGTAGATCCTGGGGAGCAGTTCTTC. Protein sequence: CASSVDPGEQFF.

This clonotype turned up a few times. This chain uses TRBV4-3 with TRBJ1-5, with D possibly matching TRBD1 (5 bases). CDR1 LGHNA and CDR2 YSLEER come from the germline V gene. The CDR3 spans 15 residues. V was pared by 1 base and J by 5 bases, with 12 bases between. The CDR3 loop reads CASSQALRGDQPQHF. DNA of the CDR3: TGCGCCAGCAGCCAAGCTTTAAGGGGAGATCAGCCCCAGCATTTT.

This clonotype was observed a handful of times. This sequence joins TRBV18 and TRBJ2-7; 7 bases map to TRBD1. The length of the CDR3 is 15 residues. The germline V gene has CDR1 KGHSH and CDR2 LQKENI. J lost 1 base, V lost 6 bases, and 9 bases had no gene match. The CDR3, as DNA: TGTGCCAGCTCCATGGGACAGCAGTCTTCCTACGAGCAGTACTTC. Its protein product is CASSMGQQSSYEQYF.

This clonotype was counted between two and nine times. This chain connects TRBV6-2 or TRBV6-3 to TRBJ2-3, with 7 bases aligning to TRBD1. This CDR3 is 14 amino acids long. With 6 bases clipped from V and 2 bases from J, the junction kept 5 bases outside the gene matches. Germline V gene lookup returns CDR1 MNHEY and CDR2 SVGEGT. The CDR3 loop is CASRIQGYTDTQYF. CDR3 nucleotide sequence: TGTGCCAGCAGAATACAGGGGTACACAGATACGCAGTATTTT.

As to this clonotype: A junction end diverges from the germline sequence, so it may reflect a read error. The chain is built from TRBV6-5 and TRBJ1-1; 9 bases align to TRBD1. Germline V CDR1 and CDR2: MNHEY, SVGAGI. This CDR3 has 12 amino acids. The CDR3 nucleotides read TGTGCCAGCAGCTTTAGGGACAGGGAAGTTTTCTTT. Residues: CASSFRDREVFF.

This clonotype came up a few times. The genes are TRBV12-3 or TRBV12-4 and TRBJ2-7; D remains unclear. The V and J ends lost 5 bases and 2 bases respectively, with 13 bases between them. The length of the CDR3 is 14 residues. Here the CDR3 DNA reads TGTGCCAGCAGTCCCCACGGACGGGCCTACGAGCAGTACTTC. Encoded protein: CASSPHGRAYEQYF.

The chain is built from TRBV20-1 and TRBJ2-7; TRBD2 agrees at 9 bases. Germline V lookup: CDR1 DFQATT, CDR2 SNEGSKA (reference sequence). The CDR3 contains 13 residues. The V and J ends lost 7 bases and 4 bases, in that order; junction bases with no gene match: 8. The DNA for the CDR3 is TGCAGTGGTCCCCCGACTAGCGGATACGAGCAGTACTTC. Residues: CSGPPTSGYEQYF.

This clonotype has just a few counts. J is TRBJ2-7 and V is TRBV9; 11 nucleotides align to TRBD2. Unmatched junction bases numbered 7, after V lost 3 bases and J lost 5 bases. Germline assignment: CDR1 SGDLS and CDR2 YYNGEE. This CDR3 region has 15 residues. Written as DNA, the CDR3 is TGTGCCAGCAGCGGTAGCGGGAGGGCCGGCCACGAGCAGTACTTC. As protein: CASSGSGRAGHEQYF.

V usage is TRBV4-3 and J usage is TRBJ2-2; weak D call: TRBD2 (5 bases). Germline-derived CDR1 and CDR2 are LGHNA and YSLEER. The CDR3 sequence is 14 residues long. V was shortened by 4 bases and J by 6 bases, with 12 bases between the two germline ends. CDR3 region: CASSPTTVSGELFF. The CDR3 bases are TGCGCCAGCAGCCCGACTACGGTTTCCGGGGAGCTGTTTTTT.

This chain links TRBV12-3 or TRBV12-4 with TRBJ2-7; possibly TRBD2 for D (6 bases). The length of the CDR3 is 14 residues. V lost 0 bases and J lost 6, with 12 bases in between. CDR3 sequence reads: CASSLASRTTEQYF. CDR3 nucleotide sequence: TGTGCCAGCAGTTTAGCTAGCAGGACTACCGAGCAGTACTTC.

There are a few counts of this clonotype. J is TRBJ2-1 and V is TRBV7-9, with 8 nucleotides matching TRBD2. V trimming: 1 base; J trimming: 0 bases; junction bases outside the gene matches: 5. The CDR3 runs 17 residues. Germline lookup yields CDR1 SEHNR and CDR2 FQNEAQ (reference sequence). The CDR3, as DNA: TGTGCCAGCAGCTTAGTCAGACTAGCGAGCTCCTACAATGAGCAGTTCTTC. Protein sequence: CASSLVRLASSYNEQFF. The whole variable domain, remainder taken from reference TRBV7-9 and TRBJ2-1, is DTGVSQNPRHKITKRGQNVTFRCDPISEHNRLYWYRQTLGQGPEFLTYFQNEAQLEKSRLLSDRFSAERPKGSFSTLEIQRTEQGDSAMYLCASSLVRLASSYNEQFFGPGTRLTVL.

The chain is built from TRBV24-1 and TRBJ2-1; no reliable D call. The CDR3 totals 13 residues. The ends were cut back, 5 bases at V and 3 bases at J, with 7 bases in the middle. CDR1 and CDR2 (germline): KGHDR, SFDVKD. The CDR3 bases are TGTGCCACCAGTGGGGCCGACTACAATGAGCAGTTCTTC. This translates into CATSGADYNEQFF.

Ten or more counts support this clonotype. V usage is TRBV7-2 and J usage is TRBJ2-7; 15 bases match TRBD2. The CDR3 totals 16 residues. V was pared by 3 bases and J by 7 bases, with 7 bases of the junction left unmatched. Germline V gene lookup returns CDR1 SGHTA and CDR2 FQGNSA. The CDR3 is CASSLTGLAGGIEQYF. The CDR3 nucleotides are TGTGCCAGCAGCTTGACGGGACTAGCGGGGGGCATAGAGCAGTACTTC.

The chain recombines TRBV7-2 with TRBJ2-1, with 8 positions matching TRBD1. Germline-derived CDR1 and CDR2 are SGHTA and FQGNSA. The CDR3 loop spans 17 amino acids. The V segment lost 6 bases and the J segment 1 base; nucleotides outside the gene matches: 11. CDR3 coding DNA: TGTGCCAGCAGGCAAGACAGGGGTGGGAGGTCCTACAATGAGCAGTTCTTC. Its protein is CASRQDRGGRSYNEQFF.

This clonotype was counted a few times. This CDR3 reads CASRDGTYNQPQHF. In nucleotides, the CDR3 is TGTGCCAGCAGAGACGGGACCTACAATCAGCCCCAGCATTTT. The chain is built from TRBV28 and TRBJ1-5; the D gene is possibly TRBD1 (5 bases). The CDR3 extends over 14 amino acids. V shed 6 bases and J shed 3 bases, with 12 bases lying between them. Looked up from germline, CDR1 is MDHEN and CDR2 is SYDVKM.

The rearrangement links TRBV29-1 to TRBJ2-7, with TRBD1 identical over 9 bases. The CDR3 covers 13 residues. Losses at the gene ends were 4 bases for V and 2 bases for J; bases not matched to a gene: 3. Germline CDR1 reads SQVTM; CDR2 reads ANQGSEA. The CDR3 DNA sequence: TGCAGCGTTGGACAGGGGGTGCCCTACGAGCAGTACTTC. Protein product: CSVGQGVPYEQYF.

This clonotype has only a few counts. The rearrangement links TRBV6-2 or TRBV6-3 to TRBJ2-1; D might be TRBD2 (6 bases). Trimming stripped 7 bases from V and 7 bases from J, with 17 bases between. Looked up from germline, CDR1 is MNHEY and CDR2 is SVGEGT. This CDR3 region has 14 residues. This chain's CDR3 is CASTDWRDRNEQFF. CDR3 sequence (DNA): TGTGCCAGCACCGATTGGAGGGACCGTAATGAGCAGTTCTTC.